Listed below are T cell receptor beta chains from one sample, sequenced in a study of T cell repertoires in cytomegalovirus infection. Via MiXCR, TCRdb re-called the reads, giving one row per CDR3 protein. The sample has about 900,000 distinct CDR3 sequences, 31% seen once. The antigens for these receptors are not known. The sequencing here drew on cultured CD8+ T cells from PBMCs, taken from culture after CMV antigen stimulation. Receptors were obtained from a human donor in good health (CMV status not recorded). Some clones in this sample may be carry-over from other donors' samples. Both conserved end residues are part of each CDR3. Each record gives: clone size, V gene, D gene, J gene, CDR3 DNA, CDR3 protein. The D gene is left open where the match is weak. The listing skips clone size in some rows; elsewhere it reads once, few, many or a size class.

abundance: few; v_gene: TRBV12-3/TRBV12-4; d_gene: NA; j_gene: TRBJ2-3; CDR3nt: TGTGCCAGCAGTACTTTCCGGGACTTTGGCACAGATACGCAGTATTTT; CDR3aa: CASSTFRDFGTDTQYF
abundance: many; v_gene: TRBV28; d_gene: TRBD1; j_gene: TRBJ1-1; CDR3nt: TGTGCCAGCACCTCTAGGGACAGGGGATTGGGCACTGAAGCTTTCTTT; CDR3aa: CASTSRDRGLGTEAFF
abundance: few; v_gene: TRBV6-1; d_gene: TRBD1; j_gene: TRBJ2-5; CDR3nt: TGTGCCAGCAGGGGGCTGGAGGGACAGGGGAAAGAGACCCAGTACTTC; CDR3aa: CASRGLEGQGKETQYF
abundance: once; v_gene: TRBV27; d_gene: TRBD2; j_gene: TRBJ2-1; CDR3nt: TGTGCCAGCAGACGCGGGGGGCCTCGAAATGAGCAGTTCTTC; CDR3aa: CASRRGGPRNEQFF
abundance: many; v_gene: TRBV7-2; d_gene: NA; j_gene: TRBJ2-1; CDR3nt: TGTGCCAGCAGCCGCCGGGACCTTAAGGCCCTCTTC; CDR3aa: CASSRRDLKALF
abundance: NA; v_gene: TRBV29-1; d_gene: TRBD2; j_gene: TRBJ2-5; CDR3nt: TGCAGCGTTGAAGTCCGCGGGGGGCAGGGGGAGACCCAGTACTTC; CDR3aa: CSVEVRGGQGETQYF
abundance: NA; v_gene: TRBV6-2/TRBV6-3; d_gene: TRBD1; j_gene: TRBJ1-5; CDR3nt: TGTGCCAGCACCCGGGCCCTACCGGGACAGGTGAACAATCAGCCCCAGCATTTT; CDR3aa: CASTRALPGQVNNQPQHF
abundance: few; v_gene: TRBV7-9; d_gene: NA; j_gene: TRBJ1-2; CDR3nt: TGTGCCAGCAGCTTCCCCTATGGCTACACCTTC; CDR3aa: CASSFPYGYTF
abundance: NA; v_gene: TRBV6-6; d_gene: TRBD1; j_gene: TRBJ1-6; CDR3nt: TGTGCCAGCAGTTACCCTCCGGGACAGGGTTTTGGTTCACCCCTCCACTTT; CDR3aa: CASSYPPGQGFGSPLHF
abundance: once; v_gene: TRBV4-1; d_gene: NA; j_gene: TRBJ2-7; CDR3nt: TGCGCCAGCAGCCAAGATGGAGTGGTGTTCAACAGCATCCTTCCCTACGAGCAGTACTTC; CDR3aa: CASSQDGVVFNSILPYEQYF
abundance: few; v_gene: TRBV7-6; d_gene: NA; j_gene: TRBJ2-5; CDR3nt: TGTGCCAGCAGCTTAGCGCTCGGGGGCCAAGAGACCCAGTACTTC; CDR3aa: CASSLALGGQETQYF
abundance: few; v_gene: TRBV6-5; d_gene: NA; j_gene: TRBJ1-1; CDR3nt: TGTGCCAGCAGTTACCGTACGGGAGCTCTTGAAGCTTTCTTT; CDR3aa: CASSYRTGALEAFF
abundance: many; v_gene: TRBV7-8; d_gene: NA; j_gene: TRBJ2-7; CDR3nt: TGTGCCAGCAGCTACCCTAGGGCACGGGGCCCCCTCTACGAGCAGTACTTC; CDR3aa: CASSYPRARGPLYEQYF
abundance: NA; v_gene: TRBV15; d_gene: NA; j_gene: TRBJ2-2; CDR3nt: TGTGCCACCAGCCCGAGTAGGGGGGCGACAGGGTGGGCCGGGGAGCTGTTTTTT; CDR3aa: CATSPSRGATGWAGELFF
abundance: NA; v_gene: TRBV2; d_gene: TRBD1; j_gene: TRBJ1-2; CDR3nt: TGTGCCCCCCGCACAGGGGAAGGCTACACCTTC; CDR3aa: CAPRTGEGYTF
abundance: NA; v_gene: TRBV18; d_gene: NA; j_gene: TRBJ1-1; CDR3nt: TGTGCCAGCTCACCACGAACAGGGAATACCCCCACTGAAGCTTTCTTT; CDR3aa: CASSPRTGNTPTEAFF
abundance: NA; v_gene: TRBV6-6; d_gene: NA; j_gene: TRBJ1-5; CDR3nt: TGTGCCAGCAGTTACGGACGTGGGGGTGCGGCCAATCAGCCCCAGCATTTT; CDR3aa: CASSYGRGGAANQPQHF
abundance: many; v_gene: TRBV4-1; d_gene: NA; j_gene: TRBJ1-1; CDR3nt: TGCGCCAGCAGCCAAGGGGGGAGCACTGAAGCTTTCTTT; CDR3aa: CASSQGGSTEAFF